The rows below give T cell receptor beta chains drawn from one sample of a study of regulatory T cells in long-lasting Graves disease. TCRdb reanalysed the multiplex PCR reads using MiXCR and keeps one entry per CDR3 protein. The sample shows 500,000 to 700,000 distinct CDR3 sequences, 30% of them seen only once. The source material was peripheral blood mononuclear cells (PBMCs), sampled when the disease was refractory, from a patient treated with antithyroid drugs. These TCRs come from a female donor with Graves disease. CDR3s include the opening cysteine and the closing phenylalanine or tryptophan. Each record gives: clone size, D gene, J gene, V gene, CDR3 protein, CDR3 DNA. A D gene is named only where the DNA matches it firmly. The size entry is marked missing in some rows and otherwise reads once, few, many or a size class.

clone_size: -
d_call: TRBD2
j_call: TRBJ2-2
v_call: TRBV7-9
cdr3_aa: CASSFLSGSITGELFF
cdr3_nt: TGTGCCAGCAGCTTCCTAAGCGGGAGCATCACCGGGGAGCTGTTTTTT

clone_size: -
d_call: TRBD2
j_call: TRBJ2-1
v_call: TRBV7-3
cdr3_aa: CASSLNSGSGDEQFF
cdr3_nt: TGTGCCAGCAGCCTAAATAGCGGGAGCGGGGATGAGCAGTTCTTC

clone_size: few
d_call: -
j_call: TRBJ1-1
v_call: TRBV28
cdr3_aa: CASSNTQRTEAFF
cdr3_nt: TGTGCCAGCAGTAACACCCAGAGAACTGAAGCTTTCTTT

clone_size: once
d_call: TRBD2
j_call: TRBJ2-5
v_call: TRBV5-1
cdr3_aa: CASSRLAGEETQHF
cdr3_nt: TGCGCCAGCAGCCGACTAGCGGGAGAGGAGACCCAGCACTTC

clone_size: many
d_call: -
j_call: TRBJ2-7
v_call: TRBV10-3
cdr3_aa: CAISEGSGHLEQYF
cdr3_nt: TGTGCCATCAGTGAGGGATCAGGCCATTTGGAGCAGTACTTC

clone_size: few
d_call: -
j_call: TRBJ1-5
v_call: TRBV20-1
cdr3_aa: CSAAPGSDQPQHF
cdr3_nt: TGCAGTGCTGCTCCCGGCTCCGATCAGCCCCAGCATTTT

clone_size: -
d_call: -
j_call: TRBJ1-5
v_call: TRBV19
cdr3_aa: CASSTGTQPQHF
cdr3_nt: TGTGCCAGTAGTACCGGGACACAGCCCCAGCATTTT

clone_size: -
d_call: -
j_call: TRBJ2-7
v_call: TRBV14
cdr3_aa: CASSRYSGTLVYEQYF
cdr3_nt: TGTGCCAGCAGCCGTTATAGCGGCACGCTAGTCTACGAGCAGTACTTC

clone_size: -
d_call: TRBD2
j_call: TRBJ2-5
v_call: TRBV10-3
cdr3_aa: CATTGTSPSAAETQYF
cdr3_nt: TGTGCCACCACCGGGACTAGCCCCTCGGCAGCTGAGACCCAGTACTTC

clone_size: -
d_call: TRBD1
j_call: TRBJ1-5
v_call: TRBV6-1
cdr3_aa: CASGQTGGNQPQHF
cdr3_nt: TGTGCCAGCGGTCAGACAGGGGGAAACCAGCCCCAGCATTTT

clone_size: few
d_call: -
j_call: TRBJ1-5
v_call: TRBV28
cdr3_aa: CASSLRGISNQPQHF
cdr3_nt: TGTGCCAGCAGTTTACGGGGGATTAGCAATCAGCCCCAGCATTTT

clone_size: few
d_call: TRBD1
j_call: TRBJ1-5
v_call: TRBV27
cdr3_aa: CASSRQGDHQPQHF
cdr3_nt: TGTGCCAGCAGTAGACAGGGGGACCATCAGCCCCAGCATTTT

clone_size: -
d_call: TRBD2
j_call: TRBJ2-1
v_call: TRBV10-2
cdr3_aa: CASRTSGSRYNEQFF
cdr3_nt: TGCGCCAGCAGGACTAGCGGGAGTCGATACAATGAGCAGTTCTTC

clone_size: once
d_call: -
j_call: TRBJ1-4
v_call: TRBV7-9
cdr3_aa: CASSLNGAATNEKLFF
cdr3_nt: TGTGCCAGCAGCTTAAACGGGGCTGCAACTAATGAAAAACTGTTTTTT

clone_size: many
d_call: TRBD1
j_call: TRBJ1-1
v_call: TRBV7-3
cdr3_aa: CASSARQGPNTEAFF
cdr3_nt: TGTGCCAGCAGCGCCCGACAGGGCCCGAACACTGAAGCTTTCTTT

clone_size: -
d_call: -
j_call: TRBJ1-3
v_call: TRBV2
cdr3_aa: CASSEFLSGNTIYF
cdr3_nt: TGTGCCAGCAGTGAATTCCTCTCTGGAAACACCATATATTTT

clone_size: many
d_call: -
j_call: TRBJ2-2
v_call: TRBV12-3/TRBV12-4
cdr3_aa: CASSMGFGELFF
cdr3_nt: TGTGCCAGCAGCATGGGGTTCGGGGAGCTGTTTTTT

clone_size: few
d_call: -
j_call: TRBJ1-1
v_call: TRBV11-3
cdr3_aa: CASSLHSGTEAFF
cdr3_nt: TGTGCCAGCAGCTTACACAGCGGCACTGAAGCTTTCTTT

clone_size: few
d_call: TRBD1
j_call: TRBJ1-1
v_call: TRBV19
cdr3_aa: CASIGPGQGNTEAFF
cdr3_nt: TGTGCCAGTATCGGGCCGGGACAGGGTAACACTGAAGCTTTCTTT

clone_size: -
d_call: -
j_call: TRBJ1-2
v_call: TRBV25-1
cdr3_aa: CASSDFGGRAGYTF
cdr3_nt: TGTGCCAGCAGTGATTTCGGCGGCAGGGCGGGCTACACCTTC

clone_size: few
d_call: TRBD1
j_call: TRBJ1-6
v_call: TRBV6-1
cdr3_aa: CASSTGTGKSSPLHF
cdr3_nt: TGTGCCAGCAGTACCGGGACAGGGAAGAGTTCACCCCTCCACTTT

clone_size: -
d_call: -
j_call: TRBJ2-6
v_call: TRBV15
cdr3_aa: CATSRHQASGANVPTF
cdr3_nt: TGTGCCACCAGCAGACATCAGGCCTCTGGGGCCAACGTCCCGACTTTC

clone_size: many
d_call: -
j_call: TRBJ2-5
v_call: TRBV28
cdr3_aa: CATHPWTITNTVVYF
cdr3_nt: TGTGCCACCCATCCCTGGACAATAACCAATACTGTAGTTTACTTC

clone_size: -
d_call: TRBD1
j_call: TRBJ1-4
v_call: TRBV27
cdr3_aa: CASSLRPTGGKLFF
cdr3_nt: TGTGCCAGCAGTTTAAGACCCACAGGGGGAAAACTGTTTTTT

clone_size: many
d_call: -
j_call: TRBJ2-7
v_call: TRBV2
cdr3_aa: CASSVDGSGNEQYF
cdr3_nt: TGTGCCAGCAGTGTAGACGGGAGTGGAAACGAGCAGTACTTC

clone_size: few
d_call: -
j_call: TRBJ1-5
v_call: TRBV10-3
cdr3_aa: CAISGQGNQPQHF
cdr3_nt: TGTGCCATCAGTGGTCAGGGGAATCAGCCCCAGCATTTT

clone_size: many
d_call: TRBD1
j_call: TRBJ1-1
v_call: TRBV6-1
cdr3_aa: CASSRQGITEAFF
cdr3_nt: TGTGCCAGCAGTCGACAGGGGATCACTGAAGCTTTCTTT

clone_size: -
d_call: -
j_call: TRBJ1-1
v_call: TRBV10-1
cdr3_aa: CASSESGNMNTEAFF
cdr3_nt: TGCGCCAGCAGTGAGTCGGGAAATATGAACACTGAAGCTTTCTTT

clone_size: many
d_call: TRBD1
j_call: TRBJ1-2
v_call: TRBV10-3
cdr3_aa: CAISRGGGGYTF
cdr3_nt: TGTGCCATCAGCCGTGGAGGGGGCGGCTACACCTTC

clone_size: -
d_call: -
j_call: TRBJ1-4
v_call: TRBV20-1
cdr3_aa: CSANRALNEKLFF
cdr3_nt: TGCAGTGCTAACAGGGCTTTGAATGAAAAACTGTTTTTT

clone_size: -
d_call: -
j_call: TRBJ2-4
v_call: TRBV5-1
cdr3_aa: CASSQGRAKNIQYF
cdr3_nt: TGCGCCAGCAGCCAAGGTCGAGCCAAAAACATTCAGTACTTC

clone_size: once
d_call: -
j_call: TRBJ1-1
v_call: TRBV30
cdr3_aa: CAWTGSAEAFF
cdr3_nt: TGTGCCTGGACAGGGAGCGCTGAAGCTTTCTTT

clone_size: -
d_call: -
j_call: TRBJ2-1
v_call: TRBV5-1
cdr3_aa: CASSLELSNEQFF
cdr3_nt: TGCGCCAGCAGCTTGGAGTTGTCAAATGAGCAGTTCTTC

clone_size: -
d_call: TRBD1
j_call: TRBJ1-3
v_call: TRBV2
cdr3_aa: CASRTWTGDYGNTIYF
cdr3_nt: TGTGCCAGCAGGACCTGGACAGGGGATTATGGAAACACCATATATTTT

clone_size: -
d_call: -
j_call: TRBJ1-5
v_call: TRBV30
cdr3_aa: CAWSGGISTQPQHF
cdr3_nt: TGTGCCTGGAGTGGCGGGATATCGACTCAGCCCCAGCATTTT

clone_size: few
d_call: TRBD2
j_call: TRBJ2-7
v_call: TRBV10-3
cdr3_aa: CAISEVERELYF
cdr3_nt: TGTGCCATCAGTGAGGTAGAGCGGGAGCTGTACTTC